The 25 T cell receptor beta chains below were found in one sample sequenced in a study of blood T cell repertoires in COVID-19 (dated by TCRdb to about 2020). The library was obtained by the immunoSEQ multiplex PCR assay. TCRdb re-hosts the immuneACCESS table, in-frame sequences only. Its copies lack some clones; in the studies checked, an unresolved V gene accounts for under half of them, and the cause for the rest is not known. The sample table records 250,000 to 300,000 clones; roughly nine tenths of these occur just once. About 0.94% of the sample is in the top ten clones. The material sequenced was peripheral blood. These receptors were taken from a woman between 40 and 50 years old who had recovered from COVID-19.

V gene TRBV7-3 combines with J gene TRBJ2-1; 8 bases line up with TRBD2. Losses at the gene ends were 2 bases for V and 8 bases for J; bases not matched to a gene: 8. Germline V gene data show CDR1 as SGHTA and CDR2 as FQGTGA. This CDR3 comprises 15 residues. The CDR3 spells CASSLGREALYEQFF. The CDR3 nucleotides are TGTGCCAGCAGCTTAGGGCGGGAGGCCTTGTATGAGCAGTTCTTC.

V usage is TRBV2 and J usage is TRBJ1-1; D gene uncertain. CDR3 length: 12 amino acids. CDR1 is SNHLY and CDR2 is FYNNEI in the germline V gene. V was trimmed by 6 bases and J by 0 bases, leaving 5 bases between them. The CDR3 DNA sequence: TGTGCCAGCAGGGGAGTGAACACTGAAGCTTTCTTT. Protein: CASRGVNTEAFF.

CDR3 protein: CASSSLVNEKLFF. CDR3 in DNA: TGTGCCAGCAGTTCCCTAGTTAATGAAAAACTGTTTTTT. The rearrangement joins TRBV2 to TRBJ1-4; no clear D. The CDR3 runs 13 residues. Looked up from germline, CDR1 is SNHLY and CDR2 is FYNNEI. V lost 5 bases, J lost 4 bases, and 8 bases lay in between. Variable domain in full (rest from reference TRBV2 and TRBJ1-4): EPEVTQTPSHQVTQMGQEVILRCVPISNHLYFYWYRQILGQKVEFLVSFYNNEISEKSEIFDDQFSVERPDGSNFTLKIRSTKLEDSAMYFCASSSLVNEKLFFGSGTQLSVL.

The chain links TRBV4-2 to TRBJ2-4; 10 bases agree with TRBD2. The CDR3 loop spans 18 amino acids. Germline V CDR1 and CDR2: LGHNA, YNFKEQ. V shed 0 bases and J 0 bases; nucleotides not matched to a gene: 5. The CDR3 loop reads CASSQDRTSGLAKNIQYF. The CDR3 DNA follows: TGTGCCAGCAGCCAAGACCGGACTAGCGGATTAGCCAAAAACATTCAGTACTTC.

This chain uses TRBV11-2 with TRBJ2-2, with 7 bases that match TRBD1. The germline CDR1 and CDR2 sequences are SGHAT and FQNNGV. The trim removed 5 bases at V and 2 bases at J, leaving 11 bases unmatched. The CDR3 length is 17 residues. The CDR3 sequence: CASSAGYRTGNTGELFF. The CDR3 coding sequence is TGTGCCAGCAGCGCCGGCTACAGGACAGGAAACACCGGGGAGCTGTTTTTT.

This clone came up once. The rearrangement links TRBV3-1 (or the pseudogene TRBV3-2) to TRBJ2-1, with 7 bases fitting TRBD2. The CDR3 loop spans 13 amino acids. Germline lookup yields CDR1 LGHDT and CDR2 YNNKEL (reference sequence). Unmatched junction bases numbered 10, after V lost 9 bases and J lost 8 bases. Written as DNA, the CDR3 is TGTGCCAGTCGGGACTACCCGACGGATGAGCAGTTCTTC. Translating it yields CASRDYPTDEQFF.

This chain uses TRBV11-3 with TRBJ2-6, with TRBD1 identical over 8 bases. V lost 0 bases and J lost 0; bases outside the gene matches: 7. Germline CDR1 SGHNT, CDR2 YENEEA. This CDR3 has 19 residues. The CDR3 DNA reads TGTGCCAGCAGCTTAGATCGAGCAGGGGGCCCCTCTGGGGCCAACGTCCTGACTTTC. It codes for CASSLDRAGGPSGANVLTF.

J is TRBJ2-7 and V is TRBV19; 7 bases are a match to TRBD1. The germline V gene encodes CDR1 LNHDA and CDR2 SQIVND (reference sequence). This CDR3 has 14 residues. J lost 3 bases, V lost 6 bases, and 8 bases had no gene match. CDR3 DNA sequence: TGTGCCAGTAGCCCCAGGGGGACCTTCTACGAGCAGTACTTC. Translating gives CASSPRGTFYEQYF. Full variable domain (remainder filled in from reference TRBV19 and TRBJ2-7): DGGITQSPKYLFRKEGQNVTLSCEQNLNHDAMYWYRQDPGQGLRLIYYSQIVNDFQKGDIAEGYSVSREKKESFPLTVTSAQKNPTAFYLCASSPRGTFYEQYFGPGTRLTVT.

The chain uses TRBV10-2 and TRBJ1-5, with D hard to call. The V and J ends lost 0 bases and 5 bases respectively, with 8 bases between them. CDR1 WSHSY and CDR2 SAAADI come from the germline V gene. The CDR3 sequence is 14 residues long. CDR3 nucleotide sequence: TGCGCCAGCAGTGAGTCCGGAGGTGATCAGCCCCAGCATTTT. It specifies CASSESGGDQPQHF.

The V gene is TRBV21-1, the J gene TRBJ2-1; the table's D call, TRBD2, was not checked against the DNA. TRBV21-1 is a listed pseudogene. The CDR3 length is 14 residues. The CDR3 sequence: CASSTATSGSVQFF. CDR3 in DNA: TGTGCCAGCAGCACGGCGACTAGCGGGAGTGTGCAGTTCTTC.

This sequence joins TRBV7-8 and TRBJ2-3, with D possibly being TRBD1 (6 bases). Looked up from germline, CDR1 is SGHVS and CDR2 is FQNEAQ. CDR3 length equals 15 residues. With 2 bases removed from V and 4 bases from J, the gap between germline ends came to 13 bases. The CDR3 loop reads CASSLMSGAPDTQYF. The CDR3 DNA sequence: TGTGCCAGCAGCTTAATGTCAGGGGCCCCAGATACGCAGTATTTT.

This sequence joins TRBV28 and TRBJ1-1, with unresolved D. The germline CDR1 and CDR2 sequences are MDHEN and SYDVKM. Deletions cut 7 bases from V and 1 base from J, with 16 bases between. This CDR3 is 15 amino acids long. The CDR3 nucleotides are TGTGCCAGCACCACCGACCGACTGAGGAACACTGAAGCTTTCTTT. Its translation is CASTTDRLRNTEAFF.

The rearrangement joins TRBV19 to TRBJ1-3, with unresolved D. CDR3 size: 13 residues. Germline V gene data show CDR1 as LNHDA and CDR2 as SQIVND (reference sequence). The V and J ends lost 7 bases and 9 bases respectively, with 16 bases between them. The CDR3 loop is CASTPEPRGTIYF. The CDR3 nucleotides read TGTGCCAGTACCCCGGAGCCAAGAGGCACCATATATTTT.

CDR3 protein: CASKPLAGPYEQYF. CDR3 in DNA: TGTGCCAGCAAACCCCTAGCGGGACCCTACGAGCAGTACTTC. The chain joins TRBV2 to TRBJ2-7, with 9 bases fitting TRBD2. Unmatched junction bases numbered 6, after V lost 7 bases and J lost 2 bases. Germline assignment: CDR1 SNHLY and CDR2 FYNNEI. This CDR3 region has 14 residues.

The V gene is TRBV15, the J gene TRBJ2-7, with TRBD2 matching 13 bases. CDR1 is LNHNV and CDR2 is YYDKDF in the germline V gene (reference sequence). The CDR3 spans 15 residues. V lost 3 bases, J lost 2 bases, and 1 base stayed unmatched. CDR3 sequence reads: CATSRGTSGTYEQYF. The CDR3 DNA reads TGTGCCACCAGCAGGGGGACTAGCGGGACCTACGAGCAGTACTTC.

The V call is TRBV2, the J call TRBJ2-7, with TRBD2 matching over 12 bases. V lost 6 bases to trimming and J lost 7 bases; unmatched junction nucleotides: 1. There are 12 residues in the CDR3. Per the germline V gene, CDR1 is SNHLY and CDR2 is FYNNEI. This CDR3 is CASSGTSGEQYF. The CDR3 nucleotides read TGTGCCAGCAGCGGGACTAGCGGGGAGCAGTACTTC.

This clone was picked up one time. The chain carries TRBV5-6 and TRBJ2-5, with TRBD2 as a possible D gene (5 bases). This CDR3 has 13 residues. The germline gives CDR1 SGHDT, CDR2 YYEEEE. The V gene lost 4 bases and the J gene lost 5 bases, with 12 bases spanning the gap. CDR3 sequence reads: CASSLFSVETQYF. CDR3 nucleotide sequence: TGTGCCAGCAGCCTGTTTAGCGTGGAGACCCAGTACTTC.

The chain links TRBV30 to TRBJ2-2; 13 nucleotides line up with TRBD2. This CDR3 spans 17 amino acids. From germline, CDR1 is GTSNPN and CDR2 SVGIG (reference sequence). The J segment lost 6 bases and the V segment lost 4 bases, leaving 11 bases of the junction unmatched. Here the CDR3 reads CAWTSGTSGIGAGELFF. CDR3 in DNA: TGTGCCTGGACTTCGGGGACTAGCGGGATCGGGGCCGGGGAGCTGTTTTTT.

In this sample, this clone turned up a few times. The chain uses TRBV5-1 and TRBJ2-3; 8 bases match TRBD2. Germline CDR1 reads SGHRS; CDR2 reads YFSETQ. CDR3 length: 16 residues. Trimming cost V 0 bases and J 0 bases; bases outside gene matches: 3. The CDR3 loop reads CASSLGASGSTDTQYF. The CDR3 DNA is TGCGCCAGCAGCTTGGGGGCTAGCGGGAGCACAGATACGCAGTATTTT.

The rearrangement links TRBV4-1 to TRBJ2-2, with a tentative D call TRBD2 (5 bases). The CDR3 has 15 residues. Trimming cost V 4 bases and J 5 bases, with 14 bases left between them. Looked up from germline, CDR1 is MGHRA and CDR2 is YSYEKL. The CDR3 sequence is CASSPQTSGTGELFF. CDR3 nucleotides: TGCGCCAGCAGCCCTCAGACGAGCGGAACCGGGGAGCTGTTTTTT.

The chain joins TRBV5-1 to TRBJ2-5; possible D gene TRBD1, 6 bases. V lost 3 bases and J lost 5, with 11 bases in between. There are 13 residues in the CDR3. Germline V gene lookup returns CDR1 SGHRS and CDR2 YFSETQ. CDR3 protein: CASSWTVKETQYF. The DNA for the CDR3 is TGCGCCAGCAGCTGGACAGTTAAGGAGACCCAGTACTTC.

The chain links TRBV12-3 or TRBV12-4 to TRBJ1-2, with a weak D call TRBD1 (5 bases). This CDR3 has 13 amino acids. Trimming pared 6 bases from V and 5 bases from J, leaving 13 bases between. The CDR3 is CASSPAREYGYTF. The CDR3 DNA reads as TGTGCCAGCAGCCCCGCCAGGGAATATGGCTACACCTTC.

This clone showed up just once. DNA of the CDR3: TGTGCCAGCAGCCAGACAGGGTTAAGCACAGATACGCAGTATTTT. Protein product: CASSQTGLSTDTQYF. The rearrangement links TRBV6-4 to TRBJ2-3; 7 bases align to TRBD1. The CDR3 loop spans 15 amino acids. The germline V gene has CDR1 MRHNA and CDR2 SNTAGT. J gave up 0 bases and V 6 bases, and 6 bases lay outside the gene matches.

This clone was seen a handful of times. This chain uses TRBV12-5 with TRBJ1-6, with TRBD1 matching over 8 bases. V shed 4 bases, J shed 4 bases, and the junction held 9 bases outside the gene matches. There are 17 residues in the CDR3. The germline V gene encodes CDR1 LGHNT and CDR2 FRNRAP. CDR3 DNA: TGTGCTAGTGGTTCCCTGGACAGGGATCAATATAATTCACCCCTCCACTTT. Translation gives CASGSLDRDQYNSPLHF.

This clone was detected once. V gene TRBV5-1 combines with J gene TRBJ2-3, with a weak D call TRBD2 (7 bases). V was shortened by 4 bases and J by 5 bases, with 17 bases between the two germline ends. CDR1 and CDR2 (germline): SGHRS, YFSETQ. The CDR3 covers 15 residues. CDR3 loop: CASSLGGQSGDTQYF. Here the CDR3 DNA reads TGCGCCAGCAGCCTGGGGGGGCAGAGCGGAGATACGCAGTATTTT.